Shown below are 11 T cell receptor beta chains from a single sample sequenced in a study of spatial heterogeneity in lung cancer. TCRdb re-called the 5' RACE reads through MiXCR, storing one row per CDR3 protein. This table holds tens of thousands of distinct CDR3 sequences, approximately 20% found once. Time point denoted: blood at routine non-recurrence follow-up after resection. Material: PBMCs, obtained at follow-up. The receptors stem from a male donor with early-stage non-small cell lung cancer.

The CDR3 region has the DNA TGCGCCAGCAGCCAAGTAGGAATTACGCAGTATTTT. Protein product: CASSQVGITQYF. The chain couples TRBV4-1 to TRBJ2-3; D is uncertain. The CDR3 is made up of 12 amino acids. The V gene lost 1 base and the J gene lost 8 bases, with 7 bases spanning the gap. Germline lookup yields CDR1 MGHRA and CDR2 YSYEKL.

This clonotype appeared many times. V usage is TRBV6-5 and J usage is TRBJ1-6, with 7 nucleotides matching TRBD1. This CDR3 spans 15 amino acids. Looked up from germline, CDR1 is MNHEY and CDR2 is SVGAGI. V gave up 4 bases and J gave up 5 bases; unmatched junction bases: 5. The CDR3 reads CASSWNRGNNSPLHF. The CDR3 region has the DNA TGTGCCAGCAGTTGGAACAGGGGAAATAATTCACCCCTCCACTTT.

Ten or more counts support this clonotype. The J gene is TRBJ2-7, the V gene TRBV20-1; D perhaps matches TRBD1 (6 bases). V lost 8 bases and J lost 5, with 19 bases in between. Germline loops: CDR1 DFQATT, CDR2 SNEGSKA (reference sequence). The CDR3 is made up of 13 amino acids. The CDR3 nucleotides read TGCAGTCCCCTCCATACAGGGAAAGACGAGCAGTACTTC. As protein: CSPLHTGKDEQYF.

This clonotype appeared a few times. The CDR3 here is CASSREVPYNEQFF. CDR3 nucleotide sequence: TGTGCCAGCAGCCGCGAGGTCCCCTACAATGAGCAGTTCTTC. The chain has TRBV6-5 and TRBJ2-1; D not resolved. Germline V CDR1 and CDR2: MNHEY, SVGAGI. The CDR3 has 14 residues. Trimming took 6 bases from V and 2 from J, leaving 11 bases between them.

This clonotype was counted only a few times. The chain has TRBV24-1 and TRBJ2-1; the D is unclear. Germline CDR1 and CDR2: KGHDR and SFDVKD. This CDR3 is built from 12 residues. V was pared by 4 bases and J by 9 bases, with 9 bases between. DNA of the CDR3: TGTGCCACCAGTGACCGACCTGGTGAGCAGTTCTTC. Translating gives CATSDRPGEQFF.

The sample holds many counts of this clonotype. The chain carries TRBV7-8 and TRBJ2-7; D ambiguous. The CDR3 contains 14 residues. Trimming removed 5 bases at V and 7 bases at J, with 18 bases between. Germline V gene data show CDR1 as SGHVS and CDR2 as FQNEAQ. The CDR3 here is CASSVTRSIGEQYF. The CDR3 DNA reads as TGTGCCAGCAGCGTTACACGCTCCATTGGAGAGCAGTACTTC.

CDR3 nucleotide sequence: TGTGCCAGCAGTCGAGAAACCGGGACAGGCACAGATACGCAGTATTTT. Translation: CASSRETGTGTDTQYF. The chain carries TRBV27 and TRBJ2-3, with 7 bases identical to TRBD1. With 5 bases clipped from V and 1 base from J, the junction kept 9 bases outside the gene matches. Germline CDR1 MNHEY, CDR2 SMNVEV (reference sequence). The CDR3 spans 16 residues.

This chain uses TRBV7-9 with TRBJ2-1, with 11 nucleotides matching TRBD1. The V segment lost 2 bases and the J segment 7 bases; nucleotides outside the gene matches: 7. This CDR3 has 16 residues. Germline CDR1 reads SEHNR; CDR2 reads FQNEAQ (reference sequence). CDR3 nucleotides: TGTGCCAGCAGCTTAACGGCCGGGACAGGGGGAAATGAGCAGTTCTTC. It specifies CASSLTAGTGGNEQFF.

This clonotype was counted a few times. V gene TRBV12-5 combines with J gene TRBJ2-5, with TRBD1 matching 7 bases. The CDR3 spans 14 residues. The V gene's germline CDR1 is LGHNT and CDR2 FRNRAP. The ends lost 5 bases at V and 4 bases at J; junction bases unmatched: 7. In nucleotides, the CDR3 is TGTGCTAGTGGTGGACAGGTCTCCGGAGAGACCCAGTACTTC. It is translated as CASGGQVSGETQYF.

J is TRBJ2-3 and V is TRBV7-2; D may match TRBD1 or TRBD2 (6 bases each). Germline V gene data show CDR1 as SGHTA and CDR2 as FQGNSA. The CDR3 has 15 amino acids. The V and J ends lost 5 bases and 1 base respectively, with 13 bases between them. The CDR3 nucleotides are TGTGCCAGCAGCCCCGGGGGCGTGGGCACAGATACGCAGTATTTT. This translates into CASSPGGVGTDTQYF.

J is TRBJ2-3 and V is TRBV20-1; D is ambiguous. The CDR3 totals 12 residues. V was shortened by 0 bases and J by 6 bases, with 7 bases between the two germline ends. CDR1 is DFQATT and CDR2 is SNEGSKA in the germline V gene (reference sequence). The CDR3 nucleotides are TGCAGTGCTAGAGAGAGAGGCGATACGCAGTATTTT. This codes for CSARERGDTQYF.